These 3 T cell receptor beta chains originate from one sample sequenced in a study of cytomegalovirus exposure and HLA in healthy donors. Both 60 Vbeta primers and 13 Jbeta primers went into the PCR. Only in-frame clones appear in the TCRdb table, and some are missing; sequencing was by immunoSEQ multiplex PCR. Here the sample spans more than 85,000 clones, around 73% being singletons. The specimen sequenced was PBMCs. These receptors originate from a man aged 30 to 39 in good health and CMV-seronegative.

The chain is built from TRBV27 and TRBJ1-6; 10 positions agree with TRBD1. There are 14 residues in the CDR3. Per germline, CDR1 MNHEY and CDR2 SMNVEV (reference sequence). Trimming removed 6 bases from V and 9 bases from J; junction bases left unmatched: 5. The CDR3 is CASRPGTGASPLHF. The CDR3 bases are TGTGCCAGCAGACCCGGGACAGGGGCTTCACCCCTCCACTTT.

The genes are TRBV28 and TRBJ2-7, with TRBD2 matching over 12 bases. V trimming: 5 bases; J trimming: 0 bases; junction bases outside the gene matches: 5. Germline loops: CDR1 MDHEN, CDR2 SYDVKM. CDR3 length: 16 residues. DNA of the CDR3: TGTGCCAGCAGTCAGACGGGACTAGCGGGCTCCTACGAGCAGTACTTC. It translates to CASSQTGLAGSYEQYF.

This clone was observed once. The chain joins TRBV27 to TRBJ2-1; 8 nucleotides agree with TRBD2. The CDR3 consists of 15 residues. Germline lookup yields CDR1 MNHEY and CDR2 SMNVEV (reference sequence). V gave up 6 bases and J gave up 0 bases; unmatched junction bases: 4. Here the CDR3 reads CASRASGSSYNEQFF. For the CDR3, the DNA is TGTGCCAGCAGGGCGAGCGGGAGCTCCTACAATGAGCAGTTCTTC.